This T cell receptor beta chain was sequenced for a study of blood T cell repertoires in COVID-19. About the research overall: T cells, B-cell-depleted T cells, or PBMCs supplied cDNA or gDNA.

Method: immunoSEQ multiplex PCR; TCRdb's copy keeps in-frame clones and lacks some. The data hold 100,000 or so clones, with about 80% observed a single time. The V end lost 2 bases, the J end lost 5 bases, and 4 bases lay between the germline ends. This CDR3 has 12 residues. Germline V gives CDR1 SGHNT, CDR2 YYREEE (reference sequence). V is TRBV5-4 and J is TRBJ2-2; D is unresolved. This sequence originates from a woman between 70 and 85 years old with acute or convalescent COVID-19. Sequencing input: peripheral blood. The CDR3 DNA follows: TGTGCCAGCAGCTTATATACCGGGGAGCTGTTTTTT. Translated: CASSLYTGELFF.